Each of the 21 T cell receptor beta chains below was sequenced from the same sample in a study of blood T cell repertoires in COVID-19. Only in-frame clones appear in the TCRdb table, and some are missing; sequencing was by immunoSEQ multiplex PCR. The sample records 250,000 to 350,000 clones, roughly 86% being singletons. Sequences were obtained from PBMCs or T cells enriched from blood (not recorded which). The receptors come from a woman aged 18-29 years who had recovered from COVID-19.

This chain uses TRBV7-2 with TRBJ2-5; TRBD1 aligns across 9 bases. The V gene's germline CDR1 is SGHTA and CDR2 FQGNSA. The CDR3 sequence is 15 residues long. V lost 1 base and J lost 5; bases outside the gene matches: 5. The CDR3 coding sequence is TGTGCCAGCAGCTTAGGGGGGGGACAGGGCGAGACCCAGTACTTC. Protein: CASSLGGGQGETQYF.

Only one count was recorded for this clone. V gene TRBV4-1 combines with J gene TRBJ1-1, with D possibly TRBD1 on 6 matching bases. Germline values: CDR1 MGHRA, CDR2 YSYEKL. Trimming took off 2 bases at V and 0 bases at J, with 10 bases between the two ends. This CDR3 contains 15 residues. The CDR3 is CASSQRQVLNTEAFF. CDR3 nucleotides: TGCGCCAGCAGCCAACGACAGGTATTGAACACTGAAGCTTTCTTT.

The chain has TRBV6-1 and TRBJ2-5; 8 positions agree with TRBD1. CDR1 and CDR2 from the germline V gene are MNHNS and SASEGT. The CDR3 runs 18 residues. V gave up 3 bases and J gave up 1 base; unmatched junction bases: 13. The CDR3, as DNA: TGTGCCAGCAGTGAGGGGGGACAGGCCCTGACGAGCCAAGAGACCCAGTACTTC. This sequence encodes CASSEGGQALTSQETQYF.

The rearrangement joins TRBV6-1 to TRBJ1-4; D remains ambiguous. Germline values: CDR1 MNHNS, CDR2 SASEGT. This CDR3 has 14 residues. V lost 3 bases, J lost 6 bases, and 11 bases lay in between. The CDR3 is CASSDRSPHEKLFF. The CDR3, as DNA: TGTGCCAGCAGTGACCGTTCTCCCCATGAAAAACTGTTTTTT.

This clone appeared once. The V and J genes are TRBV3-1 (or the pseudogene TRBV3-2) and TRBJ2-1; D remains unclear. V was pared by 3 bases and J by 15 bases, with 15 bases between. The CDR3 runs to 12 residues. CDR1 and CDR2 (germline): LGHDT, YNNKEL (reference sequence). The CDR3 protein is CASSHSPSGLFF. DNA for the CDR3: TGTGCCAGCAGCCACTCCCCTTCGGGTTTGTTCTTC.

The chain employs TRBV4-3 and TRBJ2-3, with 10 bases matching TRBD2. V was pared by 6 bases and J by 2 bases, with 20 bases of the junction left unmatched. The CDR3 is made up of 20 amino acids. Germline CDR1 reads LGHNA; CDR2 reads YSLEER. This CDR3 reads CASSREGRKWTSGYTDTQYF. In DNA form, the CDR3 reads TGCGCCAGCAGTCGAGAAGGGAGGAAATGGACTAGCGGCTACACAGATACGCAGTATTTT.

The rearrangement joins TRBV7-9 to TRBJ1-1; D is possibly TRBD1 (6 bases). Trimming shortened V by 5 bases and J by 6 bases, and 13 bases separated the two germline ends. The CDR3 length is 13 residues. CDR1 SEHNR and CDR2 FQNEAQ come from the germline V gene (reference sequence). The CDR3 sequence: CASSPTDSSEAFF. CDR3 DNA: TGTGCCAGCAGCCCGACGGACAGCTCTGAAGCTTTCTTT. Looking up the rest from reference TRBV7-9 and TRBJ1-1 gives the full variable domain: DTGVSQNPRHKITKRGQNVTFRCDPISEHNRLYWYRQTLGQGPEFLTYFQNEAQLEKSRLLSDRFSAERPKGSFSTLEIQRTEQGDSAMYLCASSPTDSSEAFFGQGTRLTVV.

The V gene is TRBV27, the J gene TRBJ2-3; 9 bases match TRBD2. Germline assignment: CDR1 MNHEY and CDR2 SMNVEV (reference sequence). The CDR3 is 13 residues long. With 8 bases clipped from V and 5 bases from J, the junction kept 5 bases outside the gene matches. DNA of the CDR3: TGTGCCAGCCTGGGACTAGCAGGAGATACGCAGTATTTT. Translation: CASLGLAGDTQYF.

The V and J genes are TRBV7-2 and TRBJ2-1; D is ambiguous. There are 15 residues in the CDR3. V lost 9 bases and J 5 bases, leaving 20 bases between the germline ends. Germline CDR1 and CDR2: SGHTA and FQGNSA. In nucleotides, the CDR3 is TGTGCCAGTAGAGCCTCCCATGGCAGGAACAATGAGCAGTTCTTC. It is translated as CASRASHGRNNEQFF. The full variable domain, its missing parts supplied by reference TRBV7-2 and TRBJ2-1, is GAGVSQSPSNKVTEKGKDVELRCDPISGHTALYWYRQSLGQGLEFLIYFQGNSAPDKSGLPSDRFSAERTGGSVSTLTIQRTQQEDSAVYLCASRASHGRNNEQFFGPGTRLTVL.

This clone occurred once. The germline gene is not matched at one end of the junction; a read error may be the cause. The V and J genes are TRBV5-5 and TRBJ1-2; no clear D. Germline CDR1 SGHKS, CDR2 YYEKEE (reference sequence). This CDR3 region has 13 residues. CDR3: CASSLDGLYGYTF. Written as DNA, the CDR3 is TGTGCCAGCAGTTTGGACGGACTCTATGGCTACACCTTC.

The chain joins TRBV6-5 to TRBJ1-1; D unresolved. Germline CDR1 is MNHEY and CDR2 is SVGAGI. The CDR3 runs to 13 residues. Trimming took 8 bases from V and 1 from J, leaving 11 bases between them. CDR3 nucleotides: TGTGCCAGCGAGGCCAGCTCGAACACTGAAGCTTTCTTT. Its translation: CASEASSNTEAFF.

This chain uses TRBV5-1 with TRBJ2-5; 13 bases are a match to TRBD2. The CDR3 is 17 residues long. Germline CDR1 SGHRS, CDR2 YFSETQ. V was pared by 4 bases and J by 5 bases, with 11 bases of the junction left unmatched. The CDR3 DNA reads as TGCGCCAGCAGCGCAGGACTAGCGGGAGTGCCCTTGGAGACCCAGTACTTC. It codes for CASSAGLAGVPLETQYF.

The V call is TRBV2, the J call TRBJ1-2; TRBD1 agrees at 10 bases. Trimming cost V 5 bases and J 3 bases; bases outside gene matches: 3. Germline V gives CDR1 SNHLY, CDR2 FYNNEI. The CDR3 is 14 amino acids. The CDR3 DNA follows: TGTGCCAGCAGTTTGACAGGGGGCGACTATGGCTACACCTTC. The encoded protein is CASSLTGGDYGYTF.

The CDR3 spells CASTPGLAGVYNEQFF. Here the CDR3 DNA reads TGTGCCAGCACTCCGGGACTAGCGGGGGTATACAATGAGCAGTTCTTC. The genes are TRBV2 and TRBJ2-1; 14 bases line up with TRBD2. This CDR3 contains 16 residues. Germline lookup yields CDR1 SNHLY and CDR2 FYNNEI. The trim removed 7 bases at V and 4 bases at J, leaving 6 bases unmatched. Full variable domain (remainder filled in from reference TRBV2 and TRBJ2-1): EPEVTQTPSHQVTQMGQEVILRCVPISNHLYFYWYRQILGQKVEFLVSFYNNEISEKSEIFDDQFSVERPDGSNFTLKIRSTKLEDSAMYFCASTPGLAGVYNEQFFGPGTRLTVL.

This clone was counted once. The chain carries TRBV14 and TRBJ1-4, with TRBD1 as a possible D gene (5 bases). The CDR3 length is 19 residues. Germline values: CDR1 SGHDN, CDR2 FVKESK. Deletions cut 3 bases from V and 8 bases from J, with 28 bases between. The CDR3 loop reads CASSQGSGGHLQDREKLFF. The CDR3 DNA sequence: TGTGCCAGCAGCCAGGGATCGGGAGGACACCTCCAAGACCGAGAAAAACTGTTTTTT.

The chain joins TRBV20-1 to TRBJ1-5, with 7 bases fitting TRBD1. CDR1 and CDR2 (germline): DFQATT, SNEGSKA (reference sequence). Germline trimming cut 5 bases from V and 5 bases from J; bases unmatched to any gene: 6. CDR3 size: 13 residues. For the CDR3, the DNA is TGCAGTGCTCGTGGACAGGTAGATCAGCCCCAGCATTTT. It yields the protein CSARGQVDQPQHF.

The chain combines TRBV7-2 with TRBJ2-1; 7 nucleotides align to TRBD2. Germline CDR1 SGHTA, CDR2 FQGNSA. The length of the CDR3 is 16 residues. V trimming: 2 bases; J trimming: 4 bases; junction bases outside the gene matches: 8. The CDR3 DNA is TGTGCCAGCAGCTTACTGGGCGGGGGACCTTACAATGAGCAGTTCTTC. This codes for CASSLLGGGPYNEQFF.

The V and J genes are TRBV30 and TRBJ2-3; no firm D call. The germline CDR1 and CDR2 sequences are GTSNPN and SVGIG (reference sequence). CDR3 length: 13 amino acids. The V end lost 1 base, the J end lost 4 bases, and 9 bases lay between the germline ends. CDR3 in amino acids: CAWSDYTPDTQYF. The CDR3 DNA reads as TGTGCCTGGAGTGACTACACCCCAGATACGCAGTATTTT.

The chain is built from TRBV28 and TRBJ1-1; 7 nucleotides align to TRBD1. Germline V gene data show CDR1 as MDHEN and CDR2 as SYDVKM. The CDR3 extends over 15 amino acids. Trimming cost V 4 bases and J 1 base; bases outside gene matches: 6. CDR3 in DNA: TGTGCCAGCAGTTCTCCAGGACAGGAGAACACTGAAGCTTTCTTT. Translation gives CASSSPGQENTEAFF. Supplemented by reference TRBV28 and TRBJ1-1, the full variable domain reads DVKVTQSSRYLVKRTGEKVFLECVQDMDHENMFWYRQDPGLGLRLIYFSYDVKMKEKGDIPEGYSVSREKKERFSLILESASTNQTSMYLCASSSPGQENTEAFFGQGTRLTVV.

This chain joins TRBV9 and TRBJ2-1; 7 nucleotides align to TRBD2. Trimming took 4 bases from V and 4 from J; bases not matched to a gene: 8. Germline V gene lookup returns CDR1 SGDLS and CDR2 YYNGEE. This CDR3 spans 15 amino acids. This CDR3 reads CASSPPPGGYNEQFF. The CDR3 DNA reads TGTGCCAGCAGCCCACCCCCGGGGGGATACAATGAGCAGTTCTTC.

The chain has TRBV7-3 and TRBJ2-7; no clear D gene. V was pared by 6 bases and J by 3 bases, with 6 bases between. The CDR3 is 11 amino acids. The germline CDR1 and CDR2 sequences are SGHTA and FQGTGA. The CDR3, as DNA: TGTGCCAGCAGTACAGTCTACGAGCAGTACTTC. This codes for CASSTVYEQYF.